One sample yielded the 18 T cell receptor beta chains listed below, sequenced in a study of shared clonotypes between healthy human individuals. The table came from immunoSEQ multiplex PCR; TCRdb's copy has only in-frame clones and leaves some out. The sample consists of 2 million to 2.5 million clones, 80% to 95% of them appearing once. The sample comprised naive CD4+ T cells from PBMCs. As to subset: CD45RA+ positively selected. These receptors were obtained from a man between 18 and 29 years old in good health. Some clones in this sample may be carry-over from other donors' samples.

This chain uses TRBV6-1 with TRBJ2-4; D gene unclear. V was clipped by 3 bases and J by 3 bases, with 3 bases between them. Germline values: CDR1 MNHNS, CDR2 SASEGT. The length of the CDR3 is 12 residues. The CDR3: CASSDYKNIQYF. CDR3 nucleotide sequence: TGTGCCAGCAGTGACTACAAAAACATTCAGTACTTC.

V and J are TRBV28 and TRBJ2-1; 7 bases are a match to TRBD2. CDR1 and CDR2 from the germline V gene are MDHEN and SYDVKM. Unmatched junction bases numbered 11, after V lost 6 bases and J lost 3 bases. The CDR3 length is 16 residues. For the CDR3, the DNA is TGTGCCAGCAGAGCCGCGGTGGCGGGAGTCTACAATGAGCAGTTCTTC. Amino acids: CASRAAVAGVYNEQFF.

This chain uses TRBV7-3 with TRBJ1-1; 12 bases align to TRBD1. In germline, CDR1 is SGHTA, CDR2 FQGTGA. The CDR3 has 15 residues. Unmatched junction bases numbered 7, after V lost 0 bases and J lost 11 bases. CDR3 protein: CASSLTPGTGGQAFF. CDR3 DNA sequence: TGTGCCAGCAGCTTAACGCCCGGGACAGGGGGCCAGGCTTTCTTT.

To note about this clone: Distinct nucleotide sequences in the sample also encode this CDR3. The chain has TRBV4-1 and TRBJ2-7; 11 bases are shared with TRBD1. Looked up from germline, CDR1 is MGHRA and CDR2 is YSYEKL. Trimming cost V 4 bases and J 0 bases; bases outside gene matches: 2. This CDR3 spans 15 amino acids. The CDR3 spells CASSRGTGGSYEQYF. The CDR3 region has the DNA TGCGCCAGCAGCCGAGGGACAGGGGGCTCCTACGAGCAGTACTTC.

The rearrangement joins TRBV5-6 to TRBJ2-1, with 9 nucleotides matching TRBD1. This CDR3 region has 16 residues. Germline V CDR1 and CDR2: SGHDT, YYEEEE. The V gene end was trimmed by 4 bases and the J gene end by 7 bases; junction bases not matched to a gene: 12. The CDR3 DNA is TGTGCCAGCAGCCCACTTCCCGGGACAGGGCGAAATGAGCAGTTCTTC. This codes for CASSPLPGTGRNEQFF. Full variable domain (rest looked up from reference TRBV5-6 and TRBJ2-1): DAGVTQSPTHLIKTRGQQVTLRCSPKSGHDTVSWYQQALGQGPQFIFQYYEEEERQRGNFPDRFSGHQFPNYSSELNVNALLLGDSALYLCASSPLPGTGRNEQFFGPGTRLTVL.

This chain uses TRBV19 with TRBJ2-3; D is unclear. CDR1 and CDR2 (germline): LNHDA, SQIVND (reference sequence). This CDR3 is built from 11 residues. The V end lost 7 bases, the J end lost 9 bases, and 11 bases lay between the germline ends. The CDR3 DNA sequence: TGTGCCAGTACCGATCGTGCCACGCAGTATTTT. This gives the protein CASTDRATQYF.

CDR3 coding DNA: TGTGCCAGCAGTTTTTGGTCAGGGGTCTACGAGCAGTACTTC. Protein: CASSFWSGVYEQYF. The gene calls are TRBV28 and TRBJ2-7, with D perhaps TRBD1 (6 bases). The CDR3 consists of 14 residues. Germline V lookup: CDR1 MDHEN, CDR2 SYDVKM. V lost 3 bases to trimming and J lost 3 bases, with 12 bases between them.

The gene calls are TRBV7-3 and TRBJ1-1; D possibly corresponds to TRBD1 (6 bases). Trimming took 4 bases from V and 1 from J, leaving 10 bases between them. Germline assignment: CDR1 SGHTA and CDR2 FQGTGA. The CDR3 totals 14 residues. The CDR3 spells CASSSQQGNTEAFF. The CDR3 nucleotides are TGTGCCAGCAGCTCCCAACAGGGGAACACTGAAGCTTTCTTT. The variable domain in full, completed from reference TRBV7-3 and TRBJ1-1, reads GAGVSQTPSNKVTEKGKYVELRCDPISGHTALYWYRQSLGQGPEFLIYFQGTGAADDSGLPNDRFFAVRPEGSVSTLKIQRTERGDSAVYLCASSSQQGNTEAFFGQGTRLTVV.

The V call is TRBV5-1, the J call TRBJ2-7; no clear D. Trimming cost V 0 bases and J 2 bases, with 12 bases left between them. Germline CDR1 SGHRS, CDR2 YFSETQ. CDR3 length equals 15 residues. The CDR3 bases are TGCGCCAGCAGCTTGGGGAGATTTCTGGCCTACGAGCAGTACTTC. This encodes CASSLGRFLAYEQYF.

The chain couples TRBV2 to TRBJ2-7, with D unclear. CDR3 size: 11 residues. Germline V CDR1 and CDR2: SNHLY, FYNNEI. Trimming removed 4 bases at V and 5 bases at J, with 6 bases between. Here the CDR3 reads CASSVRNEQYF. The CDR3 nucleotides read TGTGCCAGCAGTGTCCGGAACGAGCAGTACTTC.

Concerning this clone: In the same sample, other DNA sequences code for this CDR3. V gene TRBV7-9 combines with J gene TRBJ2-5; D is ambiguous. Germline-derived CDR1 and CDR2 are SEHNR and FQNEAQ (reference sequence). V lost 1 base and J lost 4, with 4 bases in between. The length of the CDR3 is 12 residues. DNA of the CDR3: TGTGCCAGCAGCTTAGTGGGAGAGACCCAGTACTTC. As protein: CASSLVGETQYF.

The genes are TRBV4-3 and TRBJ2-5; TRBD2 agrees at 7 bases. The germline V gene encodes CDR1 LGHNA and CDR2 YSLEER. Trimming took 3 bases from V and 5 from J; bases not matched to a gene: 6. The CDR3 has 14 residues. CDR3 sequence: CASSQLWGGETQYF. The DNA of the CDR3 is TGCGCCAGCAGCCAGCTGTGGGGGGGGGAGACCCAGTACTTC.

The chain joins TRBV4-1 to TRBJ2-3, with D tentatively TRBD1 or TRBD2 (5 bases each). Germline lookup yields CDR1 MGHRA and CDR2 YSYEKL. Trimming took off 1 base at V and 5 bases at J, with 16 bases between the two ends. The CDR3 consists of 16 residues. The CDR3 DNA reads as TGCGCCAGCAGCCAAGCCTCCGCCCGGGACGAAGATACGCAGTATTTT. Translation: CASSQASARDEDTQYF.

This sequence joins TRBV28 and TRBJ2-7; D is undetermined. V lost 5 bases to trimming and J lost 0 bases, with 14 bases between them. Germline CDR1 is MDHEN and CDR2 is SYDVKM. This CDR3 contains 15 residues. The CDR3 DNA sequence: TGTGCCAGCAGTATAGACCCCCGCCGCTCCTACGAGCAGTACTTC. Amino acid sequence: CASSIDPRRSYEQYF.

V and J are TRBV6-6 and TRBJ1-5; TRBD1 is a possible D gene (6 bases). CDR3 length: 15 amino acids. Trimming cost V 7 bases and J 1 base, with 14 bases left between them. In germline, CDR1 is MNHNY, CDR2 SVGAGI (reference sequence). The CDR3 DNA follows: TGTGCCAGCACCGCCCTGGGGACAAGCAATCAGCCCCAGCATTTT. Protein: CASTALGTSNQPQHF.

Concerning this clone itself: This CDR3 is also generated by other DNA sequences in the sample. The V and J genes are TRBV5-1 and TRBJ2-3, with 7 positions matching TRBD2. Germline-derived CDR1 and CDR2 are SGHRS and YFSETQ. The CDR3 extends over 15 amino acids. The trim removed 2 bases at V and 0 bases at J, leaving 3 bases unmatched. The CDR3 sequence: CASSLLATSTDTQYF. DNA for the CDR3: TGCGCCAGCAGCTTACTAGCGACTAGCACAGATACGCAGTATTTT.

The chain combines TRBV2 with TRBJ1-5; 8 positions match TRBD1. This CDR3 comprises 13 residues. Germline lookup yields CDR1 SNHLY and CDR2 FYNNEI. V was clipped by 8 bases and J by 6 bases; unmatched bases: 6. CDR3 DNA sequence: TGTGCCAGCGACAGGGGAGCTAGTCAGCCCCAGCATTTT. Amino acid sequence: CASDRGASQPQHF.

This rearrangement joins TRBV19 to TRBJ1-5; tentative D call: TRBD1 (6 bases). The length of the CDR3 is 16 residues. Trimming left V 5 bases short and J 2 bases short, with 16 bases between. The germline V gene encodes CDR1 LNHDA and CDR2 SQIVND (reference sequence). For the CDR3, the DNA is TGTGCCAGTAGTCTCTCACGGGGGGCCCGCAATCAGCCCCAGCATTTT. Protein: CASSLSRGARNQPQHF.